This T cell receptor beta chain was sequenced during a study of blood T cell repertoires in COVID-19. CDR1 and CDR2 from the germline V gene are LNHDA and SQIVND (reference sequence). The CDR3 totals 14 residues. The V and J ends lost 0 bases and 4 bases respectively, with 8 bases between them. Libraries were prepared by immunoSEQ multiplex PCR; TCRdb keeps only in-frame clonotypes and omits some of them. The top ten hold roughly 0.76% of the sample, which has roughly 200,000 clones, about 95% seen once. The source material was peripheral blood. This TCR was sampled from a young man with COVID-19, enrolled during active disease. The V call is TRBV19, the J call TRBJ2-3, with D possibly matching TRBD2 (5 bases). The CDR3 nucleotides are TGTGCCAGTAGTATAGAGGGTAGCGCAGATACGCAGTATTTT. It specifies CASSIEGSADTQYF.